This T cell receptor beta chain was observed in a study of neurological immune-mediated disorders. Whole-study findings and limits: The multiple sclerosis repertoire cluster was not associated with any clinical or MRI feature. Patients with HTLV-1-associated myelopathy had the highest level of TCR clonal expansion, whereas patients with multiple sclerosis had the lowest level, falling beneath the level found in healthy controls.

The CDR3 totals 13 residues. V was pared by 1 base and J by 1 base, with 5 bases between. Per the germline V gene, CDR1 is SGHRS and CDR2 is YFSETQ. This clonotype appeared many times. Its specificity is not known. TCRdb reprocessed the 5' RACE reads with MiXCR, giving one entry per CDR3 protein. The sample holds about 66,000 distinct CDR3 sequences, around 3% seen once. The J gene is TRBJ1-1, the V gene TRBV5-1; D is unclear. This clonotype originated in a man aged 40-49 years with multiple sclerosis. The sequenced sample was PBMCs. CDR3 residues: CASSLPPNTEAFF. DNA for the CDR3: TGCGCCAGCAGCTTGCCACCGAACACTGAAGCTTTCTTT.